The 7 T cell receptor beta chains reported below all come from one sample, sequenced in a study of tumor-infiltrating lymphocytes in primary liver carcinoma. A primer in the constant region served to generate TCR beta cDNA from roughly 450 ng of total RNA. For TCR beta, libraries were produced by three nested multiplex PCR rounds using slightly modified ARM-PCR. Researchers ran the first two PCR rounds for approximately 9 cycles each with TRBV1-TRBV30 forward primers and a C-beta reverse primer. Using its own MiXCR run on the multiplex PCR reads, TCRdb lists one record per CDR3 protein. The table has roughly 78,000 distinct CDR3 sequences, roughly two thirds seen once; the top ten hold roughly 15%. The approximately 20-31 mg bulk tissue piece was not sorted before simultaneous RNA and DNA extraction. The material sequenced was liver tumor tissue from sampling region 4. The subset was: tumor region T4, right-lateral pole. The receptors shown here come from a woman aged 55-70 years with primary liver carcinoma and hepatitis B virus infection.

Notes on this clonotype: Because the CDR3 is missing its conserved closing phenylalanine or tryptophan, this is likely a read error. The DNA for the CDR3 is TGTGCCAGCAGTTCGTACGGGGCCTCCTATGAGCAGTACCTC. It translates to CASSSYGASYEQYL. V gene TRBV6-1 combines with J gene TRBJ2-7; possibly TRBD1 or TRBD2 for D (5 bases each). Germline CDR1 and CDR2: MNHNS and SASEGT. This CDR3 region has 14 residues.

This clonotype was seen many times. The gene calls are TRBV5-4 and TRBJ2-7; D call uncertain. V lost 2 bases, J lost 2 bases, and 11 bases lay in between. This CDR3 comprises 14 residues. CDR1 is SGHNT and CDR2 is YYREEE in the germline V gene (reference sequence). DNA for the CDR3: TGTGCCAGCAGCTTTTCAGTCTCCACCTACGAGCAGTACTTC. The encoded protein is CASSFSVSTYEQYF.

For this clonotype: One junction end does not reproduce the germline sequence, and a read error may be involved. The chain has TRBV6-1 and TRBJ2-5, with D possibly matching TRBD1 (6 bases). The CDR3 consists of 17 residues. Germline CDR1 reads MNHNS; CDR2 reads SASEGT. The CDR3 is CASSELASRRGGETQYF. CDR3 DNA sequence: TGTGCCAGCAGTGAGTTAGCTAGCAGGAGAGGGGGAGAGACTCAGTACTTC.

Note on this clonotype: This may be a read error, as it is one base from a much larger clone. This rearrangement joins TRBV6-4 to TRBJ2-2, with D perhaps TRBD2 (5 bases). The germline V gene has CDR1 MRHNA and CDR2 SNTAGT. The CDR3 is made up of 14 amino acids. V shed 4 bases and J shed 3 bases, with 9 bases lying between them. The DNA for the CDR3 is TGTGCCAGCAGTGCAGAGGGCGACACCGGGGAGCTGTTTTTT. Translated, it gives CASSAEGDTGELFF.

V usage is TRBV29-1 and J usage is TRBJ1-1; possible D gene TRBD1, 6 bases. Germline-derived CDR1 and CDR2 are SQVTM and ANQGSEA. CDR3 length equals 13 residues. The CDR3 loop is CNAEETGGSEAFF. The DNA for the CDR3 is TGCAATGCAGAGGAGACAGGAGGGTCTGAAGCTTTCTTT. Full variable domain (outside the CDR3, taken from reference TRBV29-1 and TRBJ1-1): SAVISQKPSRDICQRGTSLTIQCQVDSQVTMMFWYRQQPGQSLTLIATANQGSEATYESGFVIDKFPISRPNLTFSTLTVSNMSPEDSSIYLCNAEETGGSEAFFGQGTRLTVV.

In its sample, this clonotype was seen a few times. This sequence joins TRBV20-1 and TRBJ2-7; D ambiguous. In germline, CDR1 is DFQATT, CDR2 SNEGSKA (reference sequence). Trimming cost V 3 bases and J 5 bases, with 17 bases left between them. This CDR3 is built from 14 residues. The chain's CDR3 is CSARVRATHDEQYF. In DNA form, the CDR3 reads TGCAGTGCTAGGGTTAGGGCTACCCATGACGAGCAGTACTTC.

This clonotype was seen only a few times. The CDR3 does not end in the conserved phenylalanine or tryptophan, so this is likely a read error. The chain joins TRBV6-5 to TRBJ1-4; TRBD1 might be the D (5 bases). CDR3 length: 15 amino acids. Germline values: CDR1 MNHEY, CDR2 SVGAGI. The DNA of the CDR3 is TGTGCTAGCAGTCGGCGACAGCCAGACAATGAAAAACTGTTTCTT. This codes for CASSRRQPDNEKLFL.